The rows below give T cell receptor beta chains drawn from one sample of a study of cytomegalovirus exposure and HLA in healthy donors. Measured with immunoSEQ multiplex PCR; TCRdb has only the in-frame clones, and not every one. The table lists 200,000 to 250,000 clones, roughly 80% of them singletons, with about 1.7% in the top ten. Material for sequencing was PBMCs. The receptors stem from a man in his forties or fifties in good health and CMV-seronegative. Both conserved end residues are part of each CDR3. The D gene is left open where the match is weak. Only some rows state a clone size, as once, few, many or a class for expanded clones.

. 12 . TRBJ1-2 TRBV5-4 TGTGCCAGCAGCTTGGGGGCAAGTGGCTACACCTTC CASSLGASGYTF
. 14 TRBD1 TRBJ2-7 TRBV12-5 TGTGCTAGTGGTGAGGGACAGGGCTACTACGAGCAGTACTTC CASGEGQGYYEQYF
. 15 . TRBJ2-3 TRBV6-5 TGTGCCAGCAGCTACGAGTGGGGGGGGCCGGATACGCAGTATTTT CASSYEWGGPDTQYF
few 13 . TRBJ2-7 TRBV5-1 TGCGCCAGCAGCGCACAGGTCCGGGACGAGCAGTACTTC CASSAQVRDEQYF
. 15 . TRBJ2-7 TRBV4-2 TGTGCCAGCAGCCAGGCACAGTCGAGCTCCTACGAGCAGTACTTC CASSQAQSSSYEQYF
. 13 . TRBJ2-1 TRBV29-1 TGCAGCGTTGATTTGGAGGCTCACAATGAGCAGTTCTTC CSVDLEAHNEQFF
. 15 . TRBJ2-3 TRBV2 TGTGCCAGCAAGGATTGGCAGACTTTCACAGATACGCAGTATTTT CASKDWQTFTDTQYF
. 11 . TRBJ2-5 TRBV7-8 TGTGCCAGCAGCTTATATGAGACCCAGTACTTC CASSLYETQYF
. 15 TRBD1 TRBJ1-5 TRBV2 TGTGCCAGCAGCGACGACAGGGGAGGCAATCAGCCCCAGCATTTT CASSDDRGGNQPQHF
. 15 . TRBJ1-4 TRBV28 TGTGCCAGCAGTTTTAGGCAGGCGACTAATGAAAAACTGTTTTTT CASSFRQATNEKLFF
. 14 . TRBJ2-3 TRBV28 TGTGCCAGCAGTTGGGTTCGGGGAGGAAATACGCAGTATTTT CASSWVRGGNTQYF
. 14 . TRBJ2-7 TRBV9 TGTGCCAGCAGCGTAGGTCCTAGCATAAACGAGCAGTACTTC CASSVGPSINEQYF
. 18 TRBD2 TRBJ2-2 TRBV27 TGTGCCAGCAGCCGAGCGGCCTTTAGCGGGAGAAGCACCGGGGAGCTGTTTTTT CASSRAAFSGRSTGELFF
. 13 TRBD2 TRBJ2-2 TRBV5-1 TGCGCCAGCAGCTCCGGGGGGAGCGGGGAGCTGTTTTTT CASSSGGSGELFF
. 19 TRBD2 TRBJ2-2 TRBV27 TGTGCCAGCAGTTTTTCTGGGACTAGCGGGAGAGGAGGCCCCGGGGAGCTGTTTTTT CASSFSGTSGRGGPGELFF
. 15 TRBD1 TRBJ1-2 TRBV9 TGTGCCAGCACCCTCTCCCTAACAGGGGGAGGTGGCTACACCTTC CASTLSLTGGGGYTF
. 13 TRBD2 TRBJ2-1 TRBV27 TGTGCCAGCAGGACGACTAGCTCCGGTGAGCAGTTCTTC CASRTTSSGEQFF
. 11 TRBD1 TRBJ2-7 TRBV29-1 TGCAGCGTTCCGACAGGGAACGAGCAGTACTTC CSVPTGNEQYF
. 17 . TRBJ2-7 TRBV7-9 TGTGCCAGCAGCTTCCTTTCGACTAGTACAAGCTCCTACGAGCAGTACTTC CASSFLSTSTSSYEQYF
. 13 . TRBJ1-4 TRBV28 TGTGCCACCCTCGGGACATCTTACGAAAAACTGTTTTTT CATLGTSYEKLFF
. 13 . TRBJ2-1 TRBV14 TGTGCCAGCAGCCTACAGGGCTACAATGAGCAGTTCTTC CASSLQGYNEQFF
. 15 TRBD2 TRBJ2-7 TRBV14 TGTGCCAGCAGCCAATCCGGCGGGAGAGTCTACGAGCAGTACTTC CASSQSGGRVYEQYF
. 14 . TRBJ2-3 TRBV27 TGTGCCAGCAGTTTGAACCGGGGAACAGATACGCAGTATTTT CASSLNRGTDTQYF
. 15 TRBD2 TRBJ2-1 TRBV18 TGTGCCAGCTCACCACGGTCTAGCGGGATCAGTGAGCAGTTCTTC CASSPRSSGISEQFF
few 14 TRBD1 TRBJ2-7 TRBV2 TGTGCCAGCAGTGAAGCGCGACAGGGCCTTCCGGGGTACTTC CASSEARQGLPGYF
. 14 . TRBJ1-2 TRBV4-1 TGCGCCAGCAGCCAAGATTCAGCGAACTATGGCTACACCTTC CASSQDSANYGYTF
. 12 . TRBJ1-2 TRBV12-5 TGTGCTAGTGGTCGGGACATTTATGGCTACACCTTC CASGRDIYGYTF